This T cell receptor beta chain was found in a study of T-cell reconstitution after alpha-beta-depleted transplantation in children. The CDR3 sequence is 15 residues long. Deletions cut 5 bases from V and 5 bases from J, with 16 bases between. In germline, CDR1 is SGHAT, CDR2 FQNNGV. A TCRbeta library incorporating unique molecular identifiers was prepared. TCRdb reprocessed the PCR reads via MiXCR and lists one record per CDR3 protein. The table includes hundreds of thousands of distinct CDR3 sequences, under 9.5% detected once. The sequences come from PBMCs from the stem cell graft donor, collected from the stem cell graft. The clonotype comes from a human donor who donated a stem cell graft to a child with acute lymphoblastic leukemia. The chain joins TRBV11-2 to TRBJ2-1, with D possibly being TRBD2 (6 bases). CDR3 coding DNA: TGTGCCAGCAGCCCAGGGCGGGGTGAGAACAATGAGCAGTTCTTC. Translation: CASSPGRGENNEQFF. Looking up the rest from reference TRBV11-2 and TRBJ2-1 gives the full variable domain: EAGVAQSPRYKIIEKRQSVAFWCNPISGHATLYWYQQILGQGPKLLIQFQNNGVVDDSQLPKDRFSAERLKGVDSTLKIQPAKLEDSAVYLCASSPGRGENNEQFFGPGTRLTVL.